Listed below are T cell receptor beta chains from one sample, sequenced in a study of PD-L1 blockade in urothelial cancer. Produced via immunoSEQ multiplex PCR; TCRdb's table is partial and in-frame only. Of about 87,000 clones listed, roughly 84% were seen once; the top ten hold over 2%. This material consisted of PBMCs, taken around atezolizumab (anti-PD-L1) treatment. These receptors were collected from a man between 60 and 70 years old with urothelial cancer. Each CDR3 is given with its conserved first and last residue. The order of the fields is clone size, J gene, V gene, D gene, CDR3 protein, CDR3 DNA. The D gene is left open where the match is weak. Size values are once, few and many counts, or a class for expanded clones, and some rows have none.

- | TRBJ1-2 | TRBV7-9 | - | CASSLVGRNYGYTF | TGTGCCAGCAGCTTGGTGGGGCGTAACTATGGCTACACCTTC
- | TRBJ2-6 | TRBV19 | TRBD1 | CASSSGGGSSGANVLTF | TGTGCCAGTAGTTCAGGGGGCGGCAGCTCTGGGGCCAACGTCCTGACTTTC
- | TRBJ2-1 | TRBV5-4 | TRBD1 | CASTISFGTVMNEQFF | TGTGCCAGCACAATCTCTTTCGGGACAGTCATGAATGAGCAGTTCTTC
- | TRBJ1-2 | TRBV19 | - | CASSNYGNYGYTF | TGTGCCAGTAGTAATTACGGTAACTATGGCTACACCTTC
- | TRBJ2-1 | TRBV5-4 | TRBD2 | CASSLRSGGYNEQFF | TGTGCCAGCAGCTTGAGAAGCGGGGGGTACAATGAGCAGTTCTTC
- | TRBJ2-7 | TRBV27 | TRBD2 | CASSYTKAGGYEQYF | TGTGCCAGCAGTTACACCAAAGCGGGAGGCTACGAGCAGTACTTC
- | TRBJ1-2 | TRBV28 | TRBD1 | CASSFRGQGAFGYTF | TGTGCCAGCAGTTTTAGGGGACAGGGGGCATTTGGCTACACCTTC
- | TRBJ2-1 | TRBV19 | - | CASSAGQRDNEQFF | TGTGCCAGTAGTGCGGGACAGAGGGACAATGAGCAGTTCTTC
- | TRBJ2-5 | TRBV4-1 | TRBD2 | CASSQELATMQETQYF | TGCGCCAGCAGCCAAGAACTAGCGACGATGCAAGAGACCCAGTACTTC
- | TRBJ1-2 | TRBV11-1 | TRBD1 | CASSGQGAHYGYTF | TGTGCCAGCAGCGGACAGGGGGCCCACTATGGCTACACCTTC
- | TRBJ2-4 | TRBV5-4 | - | CASSSAGGRKNIQYF | TGTGCCAGCAGCTCGGCCGGGGGACGTAAAAACATTCAGTACTTC
- | TRBJ1-1 | TRBV19 | - | CASSDSSKHNTEAFF | TGTGCCAGTAGTGATTCTTCGAAGCACAACACTGAAGCTTTCTTT
- | TRBJ2-7 | TRBV2 | TRBD1 | CASSKDRVSLEQYF | TGTGCCAGCAGTAAGGACAGGGTCTCCCTCGAGCAGTACTTC
- | TRBJ1-6 | TRBV7-9 | TRBD1 | CASSLGETGIGDNSPLHF | TGTGCCAGCAGCTTAGGGGAGACAGGGATAGGTGATAATTCACCCCTCCACTTT
- | TRBJ1-1 | TRBV5-1 | TRBD1 | CASSTRQGLNTEAFF | TGCGCCAGCAGCACTAGACAGGGGCTGAACACTGAAGCTTTCTTT
- | TRBJ2-7 | TRBV10-1 | TRBD1 | CATKPGTGTYEQYF | TGCGCCACCAAACCCGGGACAGGGACCTACGAGCAGTACTTC
- | TRBJ2-2 | TRBV7-9 | - | CASSLGRITGELFF | TGTGCCAGCAGCTTAGGGCGGATCACCGGGGAGCTGTTTTTT
- | TRBJ2-3 | TRBV7-9 | TRBD2 | CASSSRRGETDTQYF | TGTGCCAGCAGCTCCCGCCGGGGGGAGACAGATACGCAGTATTTT
- | TRBJ2-7 | TRBV7-2 | TRBD2 | CASSLGMGGSYEQYF | TGTGCCAGCAGCTTAGGTATGGGGGGGAGCTACGAGCAGTACTTC
- | TRBJ2-1 | TRBV10-3 | TRBD2 | CAISVSSGIANEQFF | TGTGCCATCAGTGTATCTAGCGGGATTGCGAATGAGCAGTTCTTC
- | TRBJ1-6 | TRBV6-1 | TRBD1 | CASSEGQLNNSPLHF | TGTGCCAGCAGTGAGGGACAGCTAAATAATTCACCCCTCCACTTT
few | TRBJ2-7 | TRBV5-1 | TRBD1 | CASSLVPGQGAPRPGYEQYF | TGCGCCAGCAGCTTAGTGCCGGGACAGGGGGCTCCACGCCCAGGCTACGAGCAGTACTTC
- | TRBJ2-2 | TRBV18 | - | CASSPMQGSNTGELFF | TGTGCCAGCTCACCCATGCAGGGGAGTAACACCGGGGAGCTGTTTTTT
- | TRBJ2-1 | TRBV11-3 | - | CASSLTGNNEQFF | TGTGCCAGCAGCTTAACGGGAAACAATGAGCAGTTCTTC
- | TRBJ1-4 | TRBV2 | - | CASSFSTQGEKLFF | TGTGCCAGCAGTTTCTCCACTCAGGGAGAAAAACTGTTTTTT
few | TRBJ2-7 | TRBV5-5 | - | CASSLEGLESNF | TGTGCCAGCAGCTTGGAGGGGCTAGAGTCGAACTTC
- | TRBJ2-5 | TRBV5-6 | TRBD1 | CASSLETGVPGETQYF | TGTGCCAGCAGCTTGGAGACAGGGGTTCCGGGAGAGACCCAGTACTTC